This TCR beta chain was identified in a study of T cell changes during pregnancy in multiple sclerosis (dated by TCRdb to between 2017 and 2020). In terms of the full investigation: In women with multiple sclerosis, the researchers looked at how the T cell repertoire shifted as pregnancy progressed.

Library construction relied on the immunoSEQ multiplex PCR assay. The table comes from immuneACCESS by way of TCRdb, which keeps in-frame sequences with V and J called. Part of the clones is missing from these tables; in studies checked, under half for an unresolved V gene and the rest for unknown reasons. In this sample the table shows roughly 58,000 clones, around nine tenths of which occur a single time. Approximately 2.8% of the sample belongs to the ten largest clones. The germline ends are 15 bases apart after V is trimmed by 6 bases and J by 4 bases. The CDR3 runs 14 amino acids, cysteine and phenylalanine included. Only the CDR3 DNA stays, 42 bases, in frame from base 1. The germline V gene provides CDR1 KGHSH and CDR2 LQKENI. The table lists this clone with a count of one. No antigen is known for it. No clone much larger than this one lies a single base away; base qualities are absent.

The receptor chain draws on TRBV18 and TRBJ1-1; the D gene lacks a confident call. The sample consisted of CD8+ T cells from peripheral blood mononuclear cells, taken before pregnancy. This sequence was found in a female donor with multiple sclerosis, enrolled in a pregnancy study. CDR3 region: CASSRYPGTTEAFF. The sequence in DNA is TGTGCCAGCTCCCGGTATCCGGGTACCACTGAAGCTTTCTTT.